This passage covers 23 T cell receptor beta chains from one sample sequenced in a study of blood T cell repertoires in COVID-19. TCRdb's table, derived via immunoSEQ multiplex PCR, lists solely in-frame clones and lacks some. The sample yields roughly 73,000 clones, nearly 90% seen once. Sequenced sample: peripheral blood. The receptors come from a man older than 75 with acute or convalescent COVID-19.

This CDR3 reads CASSRTGPGYGYTF. Written as DNA, the CDR3 is TGTGCCAGCAGCCGGACAGGGCCGGGTTATGGCTACACCTTC. The chain links TRBV6-5 to TRBJ1-2; 8 positions match TRBD1. The CDR3 covers 14 residues. Germline V gene sequence: CDR1 MNHEY, CDR2 SVGAGI. Trimming took 6 bases from V and 5 from J; bases not matched to a gene: 8.

V is TRBV3-1 (or the pseudogene TRBV3-2) and J is TRBJ1-5; maybe TRBD1 (6 bases). In germline, CDR1 is LGHDT, CDR2 YNNKEL (reference sequence). The CDR3 is 14 amino acids. V lost 2 bases, J lost 3 bases, and 8 bases lay in between. DNA of the CDR3: TGTGCCAGCAGCCAAACAGGGAACAATCAGCCCCAGCATTTT. Its translation is CASSQTGNNQPQHF.

The chain joins TRBV6-4 to TRBJ1-1, with 8 bases lining up with TRBD1. The junction had 7 bases not matched to a gene; V was cut back by 2 bases and J by 5 bases. From germline, CDR1 is MRHNA and CDR2 SNTAGT. The CDR3 sequence is 15 residues long. This CDR3 reads CASSDVRGLSTEAFF. CDR3 bases: TGTGCCAGCAGTGACGTCAGGGGGCTGAGTACTGAAGCTTTCTTT.

In DNA, the CDR3 is TGTGCCAGCAGTTTATCGGACAGGGGCACTGAAGCTTTCTTT. Translated: CASSLSDRGTEAFF. This chain connects TRBV27 to TRBJ1-1; 9 positions match TRBD1. V gave up 0 bases and J gave up 4 bases; unmatched junction bases: 0. The germline CDR1 and CDR2 sequences are MNHEY and SMNVEV (reference sequence). The CDR3 has 14 amino acids.

The rearrangement joins TRBV15 to TRBJ2-5; perhaps TRBD2 as D (6 bases). Germline V gives CDR1 LNHNV, CDR2 YYDKDF (reference sequence). This CDR3 has 17 amino acids. V lost 1 base to trimming and J lost 1 base, with 16 bases between them. The CDR3 sequence: CATSRVKAGKLQETQYF. CDR3 DNA sequence: TGTGCCACCAGCAGAGTCAAGGCGGGAAAACTCCAAGAGACCCAGTACTTC.

This chain connects TRBV20-1 to TRBJ2-1; D uncertain. The CDR3 consists of 11 residues. V was clipped by 5 bases and J by 9 bases, with 11 bases between them. The germline V gene has CDR1 DFQATT and CDR2 SNEGSKA (reference sequence). The CDR3 region has the DNA TGCAGTGCTCCCCCCCCGGGTGAGCAGTTCTTC. It translates to CSAPPPGEQFF.

This clone was observed a few times. The chain is built from TRBV7-3 and TRBJ2-1; D unresolved. The CDR3 runs to 13 residues. Per the germline V gene, CDR1 is SGHTA and CDR2 is FQGTGA. The V gene lost 5 bases and the J gene lost 7 bases, with 12 bases spanning the gap. The CDR3: CASSLDSLNEQFF. In DNA form, the CDR3 reads TGTGCCAGCAGCCTAGACTCACTTAATGAGCAGTTCTTC.

The V call is TRBV7-2, the J call TRBJ2-5; 8 nucleotides line up with TRBD1. V lost 5 bases, J lost 5 bases, and 10 bases stayed unmatched. The CDR3 has 15 amino acids. Germline CDR1 and CDR2: SGHTA and FQGNSA. The CDR3 here is CASSARTGSWETQYF. CDR3 nucleotides: TGTGCCAGCAGCGCCAGGACAGGGTCCTGGGAGACCCAGTACTTC.

V is TRBV20-1 and J is TRBJ2-1; D gene uncertain. Germline loops: CDR1 DFQATT, CDR2 SNEGSKA (reference sequence). Trimming removed 3 bases from V and 10 bases from J, with 13 bases in between. CDR3 length: 12 amino acids. The CDR3 is CSASFNSGEQFF. CDR3 DNA: TGCAGTGCTAGTTTTAATTCCGGGGAGCAGTTCTTC.

This clone was seen only once. The gene calls are TRBV19 and TRBJ2-4; 10 bases line up with TRBD2. The CDR3 is 14 amino acids. Germline CDR1 LNHDA, CDR2 SQIVND (reference sequence). Losses at the gene ends were 10 bases for V and 3 bases for J; bases not matched to a gene: 6. Here the CDR3 DNA reads TGTGCCACCGGAGGGACTAGCGTCAAAAACATTCAGTACTTC. It yields the protein CATGGTSVKNIQYF.

The sample holds a few counts of this clone. V gene TRBV3-1 (or the pseudogene TRBV3-2) combines with J gene TRBJ2-1; 10 bases line up with TRBD2. The CDR3 has 17 residues. J lost 9 bases, V lost 2 bases, and 13 bases had no gene match. Germline CDR1 and CDR2: LGHDT and YNNKEL (reference sequence). The CDR3 coding sequence is TGTGCCAGCAGCCAAAGTCCCCTGGCTAGCGGGAGCACTGAGCAGTTCTTC. Translating it yields CASSQSPLASGSTEQFF.

This sequence joins TRBV27 and TRBJ1-2; 8 bases align to TRBD1. This CDR3 has 14 amino acids. V shed 0 bases and J 8 bases; nucleotides not matched to a gene: 5. Germline V gene sequence: CDR1 MNHEY, CDR2 SMNVEV (reference sequence). CDR3 in amino acids: CASSLSQGAEGYTF. The CDR3, as DNA: TGTGCCAGCAGTTTATCTCAGGGGGCGGAGGGCTACACCTTC.

This chain uses TRBV28 with TRBJ1-2; TRBD1 might be the D (6 bases). In germline, CDR1 is MDHEN, CDR2 SYDVKM. Between the trimmed V and J ends, which lost 8 bases and 5 bases, there was a span of 9 bases. This CDR3 is 11 amino acids long. The CDR3 DNA sequence: TGTGCCAGCTCTAGGGGGTATGGCTACACCTTC. It codes for CASSRGYGYTF.

This clone was seen only once. The gene calls are TRBV30 and TRBJ1-5, with 11 bases fitting TRBD1. Germline V CDR1 and CDR2: GTSNPN, SVGIG (reference sequence). Trimming cost V 2 bases and J 4 bases; bases outside gene matches: 4. CDR3 length: 15 amino acids. The CDR3 spells CAWSRGQGENQPQHF. The CDR3 coding sequence is TGTGCCTGGAGTCGGGGACAGGGGGAAAATCAGCCCCAGCATTTT.

The chain carries TRBV19 and TRBJ1-2; D not certain. The CDR3 length is 16 residues. V lost 3 bases and J 4 bases, leaving 18 bases between the germline ends. Looked up from germline, CDR1 is LNHDA and CDR2 is SQIVND (reference sequence). CDR3 protein: CASSILSRQASYGYTF. In DNA, the CDR3 is TGTGCCAGTAGTATCTTGTCCCGGCAGGCGTCCTATGGCTACACCTTC.

This clone was recorded a few times. This chain joins TRBV5-5 and TRBJ2-7, with D maybe TRBD2 (5 bases). This CDR3 region has 13 residues. Germline V gene data show CDR1 as SGHKS and CDR2 as YYEKEE (reference sequence). The V gene lost 1 base and the J gene lost 2 bases, with 7 bases spanning the gap. The CDR3 loop is CASSLTRAYEQYF. The CDR3 region has the DNA TGTGCCAGCAGCTTGACTAGAGCCTACGAGCAGTACTTC.

The rearrangement uses TRBV11-2 and TRBJ2-5; D is unclear. Per germline, CDR1 SGHAT and CDR2 FQNNGV. CDR3 length: 12 amino acids. V gave up 6 bases and J gave up 6 bases, with 11 bases separating them. In DNA form, the CDR3 reads TGTGCCAGCAGTCCCTTGAGTAAGACCCAGTACTTC. It is translated as CASSPLSKTQYF.

This rearrangement joins TRBV18 to TRBJ1-2, with 7 positions matching TRBD1. J lost 6 bases, V lost 6 bases, and 7 bases had no gene match. CDR1 is KGHSH, CDR2 LQKENI, per germline. This CDR3 comprises 13 residues. The chain's CDR3 is CASSNRQGDGYTF. Written as DNA, the CDR3 is TGTGCCAGCTCCAACCGACAGGGAGATGGCTACACCTTC.

J is TRBJ1-2 and V is TRBV20-1; D gene ambiguous. Looked up from germline, CDR1 is DFQATT and CDR2 is SNEGSKA (reference sequence). The CDR3 is 16 amino acids. Trimming took off 4 bases at V and 8 bases at J, with 26 bases between the two ends. The DNA of the CDR3 is TGCAGTGCTACTGACCGATATTGGGCCCAATCGAGCGGCTACACCTTC. This gives the protein CSATDRYWAQSSGYTF.

V and J are TRBV10-3 and TRBJ1-1; perhaps TRBD1 as D (6 bases). Germline-derived CDR1 and CDR2 are ENHRY and SYGVKD. V lost 7 bases to trimming and J lost 4 bases, with 13 bases between them. CDR3 length: 13 amino acids. CDR3: CAIKQGLGTEAFF. The DNA of the CDR3 is TGTGCCATCAAACAGGGCCTAGGCACTGAAGCTTTCTTT.

The chain joins TRBV7-3 to TRBJ2-7; weak D call: TRBD1 (5 bases). This CDR3 region has 11 residues. V was pared by 5 bases and J by 5 bases, with 7 bases between. Germline CDR1 reads SGHTA; CDR2 reads FQGTGA. Here the CDR3 reads CASSQGDEQYF. The CDR3, as DNA: TGTGCCAGCAGCCAAGGGGACGAGCAGTACTTC.

V is TRBV12-3 or TRBV12-4 and J is TRBJ1-1, with D possibly matching TRBD1 (6 bases). There are 13 residues in the CDR3. Trimming shortened V by 0 bases and J by 14 bases, and 16 bases separated the two germline ends. The CDR3 nucleotides are TGTGCCAGCAGTTTAGCTAAGGGGGTTCATACCTTCTTT. It codes for CASSLAKGVHTFF.

The rearrangement links TRBV7-9 to TRBJ1-3; 10 nucleotides line up with TRBD1. The V segment lost 6 bases and the J segment 7 bases; nucleotides outside the gene matches: 6. CDR1 is SEHNR, CDR2 FQNEAQ, per germline (reference sequence). This CDR3 contains 14 residues. CDR3 sequence (DNA): TGTGCCAGCAGTATCGACAGGGGGCAGAACACCATATATTTT. Protein sequence: CASSIDRGQNTIYF.